These 7 T cell receptor beta chains were sequenced from one sample in a study of CD8+ T cells in alopecia areata. Treatment defined: oral pan-JAK inhibitor, 5-10 mg twice daily. RNA was isolated and reverse transcribed to cDNA, the sequencing template. The table came from immunoSEQ multiplex PCR; TCRdb's copy has only in-frame clones and leaves some out. The top ten clones hold 4.5% to 6% of a sample with 200,000 or so clones, more than 45% of them seen once. Here the sequenced sample was CD4+ T cells sorted from blood, taken at week 24, from a patient treated with tofacitinib. These receptor sequences come from a human donor with alopecia areata.

The gene calls are TRBV27 and TRBJ1-6; D might be TRBD1 (5 bases). Germline assignment: CDR1 MNHEY and CDR2 SMNVEV (reference sequence). Trimming cost V 7 bases and J 0 bases, with 13 bases left between them. The CDR3 covers 16 residues. DNA of the CDR3: TGTGCCAGCAAGTTCGGGCAGGGCTCCTATAATTCACCCCTCCACTTT. Translation: CASKFGQGSYNSPLHF.

V and J are TRBV18 and TRBJ2-5; D is ambiguous. The V gene lost 4 bases and the J gene lost 0 bases, with 6 bases spanning the gap. Germline V lookup: CDR1 KGHSH, CDR2 LQKENI. The length of the CDR3 is 13 residues. This CDR3 is CASSLRYQETQYF. DNA for the CDR3: TGTGCCAGCTCACTGCGATACCAAGAGACCCAGTACTTC. Together with reference TRBV18 and TRBJ2-5, the CDR3 gives the full variable domain: NAGVMQNPRHLVRRRGQEARLRCSPMKGHSHVYWYRQLPEEGLKFMVYLQKENIIDESGMPKERFSAEFPKEGPSILRIQQVVRGDSAAYFCASSLRYQETQYFGPGTRLLVL.

The V gene is TRBV25-1, the J gene TRBJ1-2; 8 nucleotides match TRBD1. With V trimmed by 1 base and J by 3 bases, 1 base remained unmatched. CDR1 and CDR2 from the germline V gene are MGHDK and SYGVNS. The length of the CDR3 is 14 residues. In DNA, the CDR3 is TGTGCCAGCAGTGAATCAGGGGGCGACTATGGCTACACCTTC. The encoded protein is CASSESGGDYGYTF.

CDR3 protein: CAWSVLREGRYNEQFF. CDR3 bases: TGTGCCTGGAGTGTATTGCGGGAGGGTCGTTACAATGAGCAGTTCTTC. The chain has TRBV30 and TRBJ2-1, with 9 nucleotides matching TRBD2. Germline CDR1 reads GTSNPN; CDR2 reads SVGIG (reference sequence). Trimming at V came to 0 bases and at J to 4 bases, leaving 7 bases not matched to a gene. The CDR3 is 16 residues long.

The chain employs TRBV4-3 and TRBJ2-6; no definite D call. V lost 3 bases to trimming and J lost 3 bases, with 9 bases between them. Germline CDR1 and CDR2: LGHNA and YSLEER. The CDR3 covers 15 residues. The CDR3 protein is CASSHGPLGANVLTF. The DNA of the CDR3 is TGCGCCAGCAGCCACGGACCGCTTGGGGCCAACGTCCTGACTTTC.

CDR3 DNA: TGTGCCTGGAGTGTCAAGCGGGAAATATCCAATGAGCAGTTCTTC. It translates to CAWSVKREISNEQFF. The V and J genes are TRBV30 and TRBJ2-1; TRBD2 agrees at 7 bases. This CDR3 contains 15 residues. The germline V gene encodes CDR1 GTSNPN and CDR2 SVGIG (reference sequence). Trimming removed 0 bases from V and 6 bases from J; junction bases left unmatched: 8.

This chain links TRBV5-1 with TRBJ2-1; possible D gene TRBD1, 5 bases. The germline CDR1 and CDR2 sequences are SGHRS and YFSETQ. This CDR3 comprises 15 residues. Between the trimmed V and J ends, which lost 4 bases and 2 bases, there was a span of 13 bases. CDR3 sequence (DNA): TGCGCCAGCAGCCCCCAGGGAAGGACCTACAATGAGCAGTTCTTC. As protein: CASSPQGRTYNEQFF.